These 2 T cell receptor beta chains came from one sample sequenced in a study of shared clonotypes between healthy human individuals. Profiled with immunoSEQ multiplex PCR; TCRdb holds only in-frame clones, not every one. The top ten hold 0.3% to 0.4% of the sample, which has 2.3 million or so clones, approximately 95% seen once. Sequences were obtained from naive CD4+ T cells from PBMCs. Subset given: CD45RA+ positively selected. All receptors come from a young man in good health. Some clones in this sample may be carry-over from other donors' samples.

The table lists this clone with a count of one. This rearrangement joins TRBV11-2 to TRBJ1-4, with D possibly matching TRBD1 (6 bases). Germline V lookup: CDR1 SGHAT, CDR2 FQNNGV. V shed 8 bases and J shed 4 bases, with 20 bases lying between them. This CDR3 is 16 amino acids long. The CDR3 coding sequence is TGTGCCAGCGCTAGACGGGGGGGCGCGGATAATGAAAAACTGTTTTTT. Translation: CASARRGGADNEKLFF.

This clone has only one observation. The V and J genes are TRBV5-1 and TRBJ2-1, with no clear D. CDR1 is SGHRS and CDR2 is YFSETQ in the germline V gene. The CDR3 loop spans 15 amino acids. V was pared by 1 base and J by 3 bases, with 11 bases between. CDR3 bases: TGCGCCAGCAGCTTGAGGGCAGCGAACTACAATGAGCAGTTCTTC. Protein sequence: CASSLRAANYNEQFF.